This T cell receptor beta chain appears in the sequencing data of a study of T cells expressing NK-cell markers. With the 5' RACE reads reprocessed, TCRdb shows one record per CDR3 protein and no DNA. This repertoire includes 350,000 to 400,000 distinct CDR3 sequences. The CDR3 extends over 13 amino acids. J is TRBJ1-1 and V is TRBV12-3 or TRBV12-4; TCRdb picks TRBD1, but there is no DNA to check that call. This clonotype originated in a woman aged 50 to 60 in good health. The sequenced sample consisted of blood T cells: a sorted CD56 or NKG2C T cell subset, CD4+ or CD8+ T cells, or bulk PBMC T cells (not recorded which). This CDR3 is CASSPQVATEAFF.